Listed below are T cell receptor beta chains from one sample, sequenced in a study of blood T cell repertoires in COVID-19. Measured with immunoSEQ multiplex PCR; TCRdb has only the in-frame clones, and not every one. This sample has 230,000 or so clones, with roughly 80% found just once. The sequenced sample was PBMCs or T cells enriched from blood (not recorded which). The receptor source for this set is a man aged 45-65 years who had recovered from COVID-19. Both conserved end residues are part of each CDR3. A D gene is named only where the DNA matches it firmly. Clone size is given for some rows only: seen once, a few or many times, or a class if the clone is expanded.

d_call | j_call | clone_size | cdr3_length | v_call | cdr3_nt | cdr3_aa
. | TRBJ1-2 | . | 15 | TRBV30 | TGTGCCTGGAGTGTCGCGGGTGGGGGGGCCTATGGCTACACCTTC | CAWSVAGGGAYGYTF
. | TRBJ2-7 | . | 13 | TRBV6-5 | TGTGCCAGCAGGGGGACCACGCAGGGGGGGCAGTACTTC | CASRGTTQGGQYF
. | TRBJ1-4 | . | 13 | TRBV19 | TGTGCCAGTAGTAGGGCCCTTAATGAAAAACTGTTTTTT | CASSRALNEKLFF
. | TRBJ1-5 | few | 14 | TRBV19 | TGTGCCAGTAGGATCAGGCAAAACAATCAGCCCCAGCATTTT | CASRIRQNNQPQHF
. | TRBJ1-6 | . | 16 | TRBV4-3 | TGCGCCAGCAGCCAAGATGGGAGCGACTTTAATTCACCCCTCCACTTT | CASSQDGSDFNSPLHF
TRBD1 | TRBJ1-2 | few | 14 | TRBV28 | TGTGCCACCCCAAGGGGACAGGGATTATATGGCTACACCTTC | CATPRGQGLYGYTF
TRBD2 | TRBJ2-5 | . | 15 | TRBV6-5 | TGTGCCAGCAGCCCCGGGAGAGCGGGAGGAGGGGCCCAGTACTTC | CASSPGRAGGGAQYF
TRBD1 | TRBJ1-2 | . | 15 | TRBV4-2 | TGTGCCAGCCGGCCCGGGACAGGCCCTACGTATGGCTACACCTTC | CASRPGTGPTYGYTF
. | TRBJ2-2 | . | 14 | TRBV6-5 | TGTGCCAGCAGGCAGGGATTCGACACCGGGGAGCTGTTTTTT | CASRQGFDTGELFF
TRBD2 | TRBJ2-1 | . | 16 | TRBV19 | TGTGCCAGTAGTTGGGGACTAGCGGGAGCCCAGAATGAGCAGTTCTTC | CASSWGLAGAQNEQFF
TRBD1 | TRBJ2-7 | . | 16 | TRBV19 | TGTGCCAGTAGATCGGTGGGACAGGGGAGCTCCTACGAGCAGTACTTC | CASRSVGQGSSYEQYF
. | TRBJ2-7 | . | 15 | TRBV10-1 | TGCGCCAGCAGTGAGGGGCTTTCCAGGGGCCACGAGCAGTACTTC | CASSEGLSRGHEQYF
. | TRBJ2-7 | . | 13 | TRBV5-1 | TGCGCCAGCAGCTTCGGTAGCTCCTACGAGCAGTACTTC | CASSFGSSYEQYF
TRBD1 | TRBJ2-3 | . | 15 | TRBV29-1 | TGCAGCGTAAGGACCCGGGACAGACGCTTAGATACGCAGTATTTT | CSVRTRDRRLDTQYF
TRBD1 | TRBJ1-1 | . | 13 | TRBV25-1 | TGTGCCAGCATGCGGACAGGGAACACTGAAGCTTTCTTT | CASMRTGNTEAFF
. | TRBJ1-4 | . | 16 | TRBV4-3 | TGCGCCAGCAGCCAAGATCAGCTTCCCGGAGGTGAAAAACTGTTTTTT | CASSQDQLPGGEKLFF
TRBD1 | TRBJ1-5 | . | 18 | TRBV15 | TGTGCCACCAGCAGCCACCGGGACAGAGCGTTAGCAAATCAGCCCCAGCATTTT | CATSSHRDRALANQPQHF
TRBD1 | TRBJ1-5 | . | 17 | TRBV5-8 | TGTGCCAGCAGCTCAGGGACAGGGGTCTATAGCAATCAGCCCCAGCATTTT | CASSSGTGVYSNQPQHF
TRBD1 | TRBJ2-1 | . | 16 | TRBV3-1/TRBV3-2 | TGTGCCAGCAGCCCGACAGGGGGTAATTCCTACAATGAGCAGTTCTTC | CASSPTGGNSYNEQFF
. | TRBJ2-5 | . | 16 | TRBV5-6 | TGTGCCAGCAGCTTGGCCGAATACGGGTTTGGGGAGACCCAGTACTTC | CASSLAEYGFGETQYF
. | TRBJ2-2 | . | 12 | TRBV6-2/TRBV6-3 | TGTGCCAGCAGTTACTATAGTAGGGAGCTGTTTTTT | CASSYYSRELFF
. | TRBJ2-7 | . | 16 | TRBV6-2/TRBV6-3 | TGTGCCAGCAGTTACTCTGTCAGGGCACAAGCCTACGAGCAGTACTTC | CASSYSVRAQAYEQYF
TRBD1 | TRBJ1-5 | . | 14 | TRBV5-1 | TGCGCCAGCAGCCAGGGACAGGGAGGTCAGCCCCAGCATTTT | CASSQGQGGQPQHF
. | TRBJ1-2 | . | 14 | TRBV9 | TGTGCCAGCACCCACAGGGCAGGAAACTATGGCTACACCTTC | CASTHRAGNYGYTF
TRBD2 | TRBJ2-3 | . | 20 | TRBV7-3 | TGTGCCAGCAGCTCACGGACCGTGGGGACTAGCGGGACTAGCACAGATACGCAGTATTTT | CASSSRTVGTSGTSTDTQYF
TRBD2 | TRBJ2-4 | . | 15 | TRBV9 | TGTGCCAGCAGCGCCAGGGAGGGAGCCAAAAACATTCAGTACTTC | CASSAREGAKNIQYF
TRBD2 | TRBJ2-7 | . | 17 | TRBV5-1 | TGCGCCAGCAGCTTGGGTACTAGCGTTCTTTCTTTGAACGAGCAGTACTTC | CASSLGTSVLSLNEQYF
. | TRBJ1-6 | once | 18 | TRBV5-1 | TGCGCCAGCAGCTTCACCCAGCTGGCCGGGGGTATTAATTCACCCCTCCACTTT | CASSFTQLAGGINSPLHF
. | TRBJ2-1 | . | 18 | TRBV4-2 | TGTGCCAGCAGCCAAGGGCGGCGAAGCGGTTCATCCTACAATGAGCAGTTCTTC | CASSQGRRSGSSYNEQFF
. | TRBJ2-7 | . | 11 | TRBV5-1 | TGCGCCAGCAGAGGAGCCTACGAGCAGTACTTC | CASRGAYEQYF
TRBD1 | TRBJ2-7 | . | 14 | TRBV10-1 | TGCGCCAGCAGTCGGACAGGAACTCCCTACGAGCAGTACTTC | CASSRTGTPYEQYF
TRBD1 | TRBJ2-5 | . | 13 | TRBV10-3 | TGTGCCATCAGCGACAGGGGTGAGGAGACCCAGTACTTC | CAISDRGEETQYF
TRBD1 | TRBJ1-2 | . | 16 | TRBV3-1/TRBV3-2 | TGTGCCAGCAGCCCAGCGACAGGGCCAGGTACTTATGGCTACACCTTC | CASSPATGPGTYGYTF
. | TRBJ1-1 | . | 14 | TRBV7-6 | TGTGCCAGCAGCTCCCAAGGGGTTGGGACTGAAGCTTTCTTT | CASSSQGVGTEAFF
TRBD1 | TRBJ2-4 | . | 15 | TRBV9 | TGTGCCAGCAGCCCCACCGGCGACAGGGAAGATTTAGAGTACTTC | CASSPTGDREDLEYF
. | TRBJ2-1 | few | 17 | TRBV15 | TGTGCCACCAGCAGAGAACTAGCCAGGAGCTCCTACAATGAGCAGTTCTTC | CATSRELARSSYNEQFF
TRBD1 | TRBJ1-3 | . | 14 | TRBV2 | TGTGCCAGCGGGAAGGACAGGACCGGAAACACCATATATTTT | CASGKDRTGNTIYF
. | TRBJ2-7 | . | 13 | TRBV15 | TGTGCCACCAGCACCCGGGACAACTACGAGCAGTACTTC | CATSTRDNYEQYF
. | TRBJ1-2 | few | 12 | TRBV12-3/TRBV12-4 | TGTGCCAGCAGTTTGGGGCCTATGGGCTACACCTTC | CASSLGPMGYTF
TRBD2 | TRBJ2-1 | . | 16 | TRBV3-1/TRBV3-2 | TGTGCCAGCAGCCTTCTAGCGGGAGGGCTAGGGAATGAGCAGTTCTTC | CASSLLAGGLGNEQFF
. | TRBJ2-1 | once | 16 | TRBV3-1/TRBV3-2 | TGTGCCAGCAGCCAAGACGGGCTAGCGACATTCAATGAGCAGTTCTTC | CASSQDGLATFNEQFF
TRBD2 | TRBJ2-7 | . | 14 | TRBV11-3 | TGTGCCAGCAGCCGCCGACTAGCGGGAGGGGAGCAGTACTTC | CASSRRLAGGEQYF
TRBD1 | TRBJ1-5 | many | 15 | TRBV10-3 | TGTGCCATCAGTGCGACAGGGGGGAAGGGTCAGCCCCAGCATTTT | CAISATGGKGQPQHF
TRBD2 | TRBJ2-3 | . | 13 | TRBV11-3 | TGTGCCAGCGGTACGGGGGGAACAGATACGCAGTATTTT | CASGTGGTDTQYF
. | TRBJ2-3 | . | 12 | TRBV18 | TGTGCCAGCTCCCCGCTCCGGGATACGCAGTATTTT | CASSPLRDTQYF
TRBD2 | TRBJ2-1 | . | 15 | TRBV7-7 | TGTGCTAGCAGCCCTGGACTAGCGGGGGGGAATGAGCAGTTCTTC | CASSPGLAGGNEQFF
. | TRBJ1-2 | . | 13 | TRBV19 | TGTGCCAGTAGTTTCAACACGGGTAATGGCTACACCTTC | CASSFNTGNGYTF
. | TRBJ2-2 | . | 15 | TRBV19 | TGTGCCAGTAGTATAGGACAGCCGAACACCGGGGAGCTGTTTTTT | CASSIGQPNTGELFF
TRBD1 | TRBJ1-1 | . | 14 | TRBV28 | TGTGCCAGCAGTACCAGGACAGGGAACACTGAAGCTTTCTTT | CASSTRTGNTEAFF
TRBD1 | TRBJ1-2 | . | 14 | TRBV5-1 | TGCGCCAGCAGCTTGGCGGGACAGGGGTCTGGCTACACCTTC | CASSLAGQGSGYTF
. | TRBJ1-2 | once | 14 | TRBV2 | TGTGCCAGCAGTGCTCGGACAGATAACTATGGCTACACCTTC | CASSARTDNYGYTF
TRBD1 | TRBJ2-5 | . | 15 | TRBV7-2 | TGTGCCAGCAGCCGTTGGACAGGGCCCCAAGAGACCCAGTACTTC | CASSRWTGPQETQYF
. | TRBJ2-2 | . | 14 | TRBV10-3 | TGTGCCATCAGAAAGACAGGGAACACCGGGGAGCTGTTTTTT | CAIRKTGNTGELFF
TRBD1 | TRBJ1-1 | . | 13 | TRBV7-3 | TGTGCCAGCAGCTCGGGGACAGGTGGTGAAGCTTTCTTT | CASSSGTGGEAFF
. | TRBJ1-2 | . | 16 | TRBV5-6 | TGTGCCAGCAGCAGATACCTTGGGGGCCGGGACTATGGCTACACCTTC | CASSRYLGGRDYGYTF
. | TRBJ1-1 | . | 14 | TRBV2 | TGTGCCAGCAGTGCCGTGGGGACTAGCACTGAAGCTTTCTTT | CASSAVGTSTEAFF
TRBD2 | TRBJ2-1 | . | 16 | TRBV6-1 | TGTGCCAGCAGTGAACAAGCTAGCGGTATATACAATGAGCAGTTCTTC | CASSEQASGIYNEQFF
. | TRBJ2-1 | . | 15 | TRBV27 | TGTGCCAGCAGTTTATCGGAGGACTCCTACAATGAGCAGTTCTTC | CASSLSEDSYNEQFF
TRBD1 | TRBJ1-1 | . | 15 | TRBV4-1 | TGCGCCAGCAGCCAAGACAGGGGGTCAAACACTGAAGCTTTCTTT | CASSQDRGSNTEAFF